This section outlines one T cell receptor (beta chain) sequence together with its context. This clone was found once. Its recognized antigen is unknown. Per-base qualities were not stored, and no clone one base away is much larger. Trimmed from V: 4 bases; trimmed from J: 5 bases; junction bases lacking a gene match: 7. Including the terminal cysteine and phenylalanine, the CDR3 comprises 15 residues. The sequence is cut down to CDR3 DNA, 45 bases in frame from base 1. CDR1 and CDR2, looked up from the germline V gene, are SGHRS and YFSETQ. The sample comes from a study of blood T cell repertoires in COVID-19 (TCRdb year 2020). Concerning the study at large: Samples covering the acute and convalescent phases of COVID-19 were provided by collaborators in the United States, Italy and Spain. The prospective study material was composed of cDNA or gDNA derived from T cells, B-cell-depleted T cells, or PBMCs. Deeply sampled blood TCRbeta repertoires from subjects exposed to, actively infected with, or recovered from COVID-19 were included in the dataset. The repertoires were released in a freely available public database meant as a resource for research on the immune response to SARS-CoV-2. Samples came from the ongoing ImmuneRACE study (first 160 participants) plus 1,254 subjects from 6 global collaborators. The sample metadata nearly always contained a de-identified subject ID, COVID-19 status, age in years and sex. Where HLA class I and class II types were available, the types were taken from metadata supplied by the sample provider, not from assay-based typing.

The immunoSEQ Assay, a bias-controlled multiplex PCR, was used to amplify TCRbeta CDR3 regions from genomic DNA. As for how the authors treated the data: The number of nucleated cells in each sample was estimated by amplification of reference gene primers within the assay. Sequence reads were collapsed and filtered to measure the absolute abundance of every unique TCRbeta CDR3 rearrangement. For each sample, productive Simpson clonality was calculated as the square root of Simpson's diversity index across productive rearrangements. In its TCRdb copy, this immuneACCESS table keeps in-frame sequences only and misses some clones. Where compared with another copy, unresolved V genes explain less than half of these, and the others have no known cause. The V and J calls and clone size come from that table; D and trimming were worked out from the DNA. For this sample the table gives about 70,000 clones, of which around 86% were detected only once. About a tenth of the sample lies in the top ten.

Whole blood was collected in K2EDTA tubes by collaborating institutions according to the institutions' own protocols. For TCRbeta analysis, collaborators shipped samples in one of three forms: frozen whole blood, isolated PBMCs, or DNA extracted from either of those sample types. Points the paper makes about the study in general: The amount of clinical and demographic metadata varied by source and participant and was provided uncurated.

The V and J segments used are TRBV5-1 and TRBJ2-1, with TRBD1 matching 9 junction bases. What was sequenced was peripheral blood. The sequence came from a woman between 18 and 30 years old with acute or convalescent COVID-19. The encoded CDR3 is CASSTLQGANNEQFF. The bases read TGCGCCAGCAGCACCCTACAGGGGGCGAACAATGAGCAGTTCTTC.